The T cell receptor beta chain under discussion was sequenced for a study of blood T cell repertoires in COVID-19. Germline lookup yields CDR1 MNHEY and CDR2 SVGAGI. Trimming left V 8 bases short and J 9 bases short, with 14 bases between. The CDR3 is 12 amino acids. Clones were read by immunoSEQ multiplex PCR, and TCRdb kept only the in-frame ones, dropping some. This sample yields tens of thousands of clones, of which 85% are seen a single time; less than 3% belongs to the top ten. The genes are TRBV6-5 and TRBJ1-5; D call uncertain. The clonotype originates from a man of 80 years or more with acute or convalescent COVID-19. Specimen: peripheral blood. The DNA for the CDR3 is TGTGCCAGCGGCCAACAGCCAGGGCCCCAGCATTTT. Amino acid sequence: CASGQQPGPQHF.